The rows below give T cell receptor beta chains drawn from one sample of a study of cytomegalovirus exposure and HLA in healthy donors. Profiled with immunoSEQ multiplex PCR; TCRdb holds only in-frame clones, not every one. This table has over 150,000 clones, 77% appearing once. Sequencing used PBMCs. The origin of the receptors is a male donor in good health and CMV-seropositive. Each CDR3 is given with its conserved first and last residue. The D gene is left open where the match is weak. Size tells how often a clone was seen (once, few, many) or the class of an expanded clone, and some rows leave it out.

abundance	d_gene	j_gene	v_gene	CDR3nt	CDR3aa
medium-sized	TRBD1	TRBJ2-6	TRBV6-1	TGTGCCAGCAGTGAACAGGGGGCTGGGGCCAACGTCCTGACTTTC	CASSEQGAGANVLTF
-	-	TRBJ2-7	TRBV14	TGTGCCAGCAGTGATAGCCTGAGTTTCTCCTACGAGCAGTACTTC	CASSDSLSFSYEQYF
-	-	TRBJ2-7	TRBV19	TGTGCCAGTAGTAGGGGCACGCAGGGCTACGAGCAGTACTTC	CASSRGTQGYEQYF
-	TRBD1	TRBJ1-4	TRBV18	TGTGCCAGCTCAGACAGGGGAGGTGAAAAACTGTTTTTT	CASSDRGGEKLFF
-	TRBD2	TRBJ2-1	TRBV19	TGTGCCAGTAGGATTAGCGGGGGGGCGTGGAATGAGCAGTTCTTC	CASRISGGAWNEQFF
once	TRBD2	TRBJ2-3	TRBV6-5	TGTGCCAGCAGTTTGGCGGGGGGACCCACAGATACGCAGTATTTT	CASSLAGGPTDTQYF
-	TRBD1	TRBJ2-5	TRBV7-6	TGTGCCAGCAGCGAAGACAGGGAGCAAGAGACCCAGTACTTC	CASSEDREQETQYF
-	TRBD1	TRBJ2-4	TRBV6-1	TGTGCCAGCAGTGCCATCACCGGGACAGTAGCCAAAAACATTCAGTACTTC	CASSAITGTVAKNIQYF
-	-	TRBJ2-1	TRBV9	TGTGCCAGCAGCGTAGAAGCCACCTACAATGAGCAGTTCTTC	CASSVEATYNEQFF
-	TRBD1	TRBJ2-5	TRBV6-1	TGTGCCAGCAGTGACGGACAGGGCGGGGAGACCCAGTACTTC	CASSDGQGGETQYF
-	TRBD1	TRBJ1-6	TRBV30	TGTGCCTGGAGTGGTAAAACGGGACAGGGGGACAATTCACCCCTCCACTTT	CAWSGKTGQGDNSPLHF
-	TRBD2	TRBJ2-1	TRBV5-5	TGTGCCAGCAGCTTCGGACTAGCGGGGGTGAATGAGCAGTTCTTC	CASSFGLAGVNEQFF
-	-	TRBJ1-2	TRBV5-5	TGTGCCAGCAGCGATCCAGCGGGGGGGGCGTCGGGAGGCTACACCTTC	CASSDPAGGASGGYTF
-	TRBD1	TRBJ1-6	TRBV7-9	TGTTCCAGCAGCCCTAGACCGGACAGGGAGAATTCACCCCTCCACTTT	CSSSPRPDRENSPLHF
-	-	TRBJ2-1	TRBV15	TGTGCCACCAGCAGAGGGGGAGGTTACAATGAGCAGTTCTTC	CATSRGGGYNEQFF
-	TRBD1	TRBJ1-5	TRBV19	TGTGCCACCGAGGGACAGGGACATCAGCCCCAGCATTTT	CATEGQGHQPQHF
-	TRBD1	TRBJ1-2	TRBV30	TGTGCCTGGAGTCCGACAGGGCCCTATGGCTACACCTTC	CAWSPTGPYGYTF
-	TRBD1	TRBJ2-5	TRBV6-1	TGTGCCAGCAGTGAAAGGACAGGAGATTTAGAGACCCAGTACTTC	CASSERTGDLETQYF
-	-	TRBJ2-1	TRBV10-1	TGCGCCAGCAGTGAGTACAGGAACTCCAATGAGCAGTTCTTC	CASSEYRNSNEQFF
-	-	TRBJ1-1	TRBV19	TGTGCCAGTAGTATTGAGATGAACACTGAAGCTTTCTTT	CASSIEMNTEAFF
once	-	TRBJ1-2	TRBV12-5	TGTGCTAGTGGTTTGCGAGAAAACTATGGCTACACCTTC	CASGLRENYGYTF
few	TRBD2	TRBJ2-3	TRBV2	TGTGCCAGCAAGGGACTAGCGGCCCGCACAGATACGCAGTATTTT	CASKGLAARTDTQYF
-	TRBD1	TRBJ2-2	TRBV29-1	TGCAGCGTTGCAGGGGACAGGCGGGCCGGGGAGCTGTTTTTT	CSVAGDRRAGELFF
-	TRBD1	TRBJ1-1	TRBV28	TGTGCCAGCAGTCCGCTGGACAGGGAAATCCCTGAAGCTTTCTTT	CASSPLDREIPEAFF
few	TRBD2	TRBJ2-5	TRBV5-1	TGCGCCAGCAGCTTGGACAACTCACGGGGGGGGACCCAGTACTTC	CASSLDNSRGGTQYF
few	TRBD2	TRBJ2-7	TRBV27	TGTGCCAGCAGTTTAGTAGCGGGAGACATCTACGAGCAGTACTTC	CASSLVAGDIYEQYF
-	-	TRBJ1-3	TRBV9	TGTGCCAGCAGCGTAGTCCCCGGGGGAAACACCATATATTTT	CASSVVPGGNTIYF
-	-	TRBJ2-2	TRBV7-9	TGTGCCAGCAGCGCCGAAGGGACAACCGGGGAGCTGTTTTTT	CASSAEGTTGELFF
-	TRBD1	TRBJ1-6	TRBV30	TGTGCCGGGGGACAGGGGGCAAAATCACCCCTCCACTTT	CAGGQGAKSPLHF
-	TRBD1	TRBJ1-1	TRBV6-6	TGTGCCAGCAGTTACTCGGGGACAGCGAACACTGAAGCTTTCTTT	CASSYSGTANTEAFF
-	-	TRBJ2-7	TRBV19	TGTGCCAGTACTCCCTCCCGCGGGGATCTTCCCTACGAGCAGTACTTC	CASTPSRGDLPYEQYF
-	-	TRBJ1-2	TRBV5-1	TGCGCCAGCAGCTTGGCCGGGGGATATTTGGATGGCTACACCTTC	CASSLAGGYLDGYTF
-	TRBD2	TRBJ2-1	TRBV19	TGTGCCAGTACCCTTAGCGGGGGGAGCCAGCAGTTCTTC	CASTLSGGSQQFF
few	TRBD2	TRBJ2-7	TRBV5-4	TGTGCCAGCAGTTTTAAGAGCGGGAGTGTCTCCTACGAGCAGTACTTC	CASSFKSGSVSYEQYF
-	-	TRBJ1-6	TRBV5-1	TGCGCCAGCAGCTTGGTTCCCCAGAAATATAATTCACCCCTCCACTTT	CASSLVPQKYNSPLHF
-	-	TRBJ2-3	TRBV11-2	TGTGCCAGCAGCTTAGTCGGCGGGGACACAGATACGCAGTATTTT	CASSLVGGDTDTQYF
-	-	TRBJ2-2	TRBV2	TGTGCCAGCAGGGGTCGACTCAACACCGGGGAGCTGTTTTTT	CASRGRLNTGELFF
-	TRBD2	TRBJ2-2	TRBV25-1	TGTGCCAGCAGTGAGCCCCGAGCGGGGGGGTTCACCGGGGAGCTGTTTTTT	CASSEPRAGGFTGELFF
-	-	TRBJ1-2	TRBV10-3	TGTGCCATCAGTAGTGGAGCGGGACCGATCTATGGCTACACCTTC	CAISSGAGPIYGYTF
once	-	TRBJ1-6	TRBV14	TGTGCCAGCACCCGGGACTATAATTCACCCCTCCACTTT	CASTRDYNSPLHF
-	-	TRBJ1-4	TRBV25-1	TGTGCCAGCAGTGACAGGGGTGGAATGGAAAAACTGTTTTTT	CASSDRGGMEKLFF
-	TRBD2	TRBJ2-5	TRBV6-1	TGTGCCAGCAGTCGGCGCAACGGGGGGCAAGAGACCCAGTACTTC	CASSRRNGGQETQYF
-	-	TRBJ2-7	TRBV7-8	TGTGCCAGCAGCTTAGCGAACAGGGTAACGACCTACGAGCAGTACTTC	CASSLANRVTTYEQYF
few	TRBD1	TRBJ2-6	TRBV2	TGTGCCAGCAGGGGGACAGGGGATGGGGCCAACGTCCTGACTTTC	CASRGTGDGANVLTF
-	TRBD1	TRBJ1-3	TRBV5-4	TGTGCCAGCAGCTTGGACAGGGGATCTACTGGAAACACCATATATTTT	CASSLDRGSTGNTIYF
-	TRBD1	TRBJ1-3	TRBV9	TGTGCCAGCAGCGTAGGTAGGGGACAGGAGAGCCTTGGAAACACCATATATTTT	CASSVGRGQESLGNTIYF
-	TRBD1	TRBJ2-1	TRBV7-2	TGTGCCAGCAGCTTAGCTAGGGGGCGAAGCTCCTACAATGAGCAGTTCTTC	CASSLARGRSSYNEQFF
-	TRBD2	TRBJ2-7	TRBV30	TGTGCCTGGAAGGGAATAGCGGGAGCGACGGAACGGGAGCAGTACTTC	CAWKGIAGATEREQYF
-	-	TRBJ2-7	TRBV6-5	TGTGCCAGCAGTTACTTGGGGGAGGACGAGCAGTACTTC	CASSYLGEDEQYF
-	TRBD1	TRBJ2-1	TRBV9	TGTGCCAGCAGCGTAGGCCAGGGGGATGAGCAGTTCTTC	CASSVGQGDEQFF
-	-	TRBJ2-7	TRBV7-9	TGTGCCAGCAGTTATAGTCAGGGGTACGAGCAGTACTTC	CASSYSQGYEQYF
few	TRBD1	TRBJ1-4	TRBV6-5	TGTGCCAGCAGTACCGACAGGGGGCGTGGGGAAAAACTGTTTTTT	CASSTDRGRGEKLFF
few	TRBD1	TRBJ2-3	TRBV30	TGTGCCGGACAGGTGAGGGGGACAGATACGCAGTATTTT	CAGQVRGTDTQYF